This T cell receptor (beta chain) comes out of a study of Graves' ophthalmopathy and Graves' hyperthyroidism (dated by TCRdb to between 2018 and 2020). General notes on the study: Peripheral blood was collected before any treatment was given, at the time of initial diagnosis. To explore V-J signatures that distinguish ophthalmopathy from hyperthyroidism, a discovery set of about a hundred patients was enrolled, made up of around 40 with ophthalmopathy and around 60 with stable hyperthyroidism. An independent validation cohort was composed of approximately 19 hyperthyroidism patients and 17 patients who later progressed from hyperthyroidism to ophthalmopathy. Following sample collection, hyperthyroidism patients were given methimazole at a starting dose of 30 mg daily, and ophthalmopathy patients were given high-dose intravenous methylprednisolone. In total, some 140 blood samples were TCR-sequenced: approximately 42 ophthalmopathy, approximately 80 hyperthyroidism and roughly 17 hyperthyroidism-to-ophthalmopathy patients. The study used signatures of the TCR beta repertoire to tell Graves' ophthalmopathy apart from Graves' hyperthyroidism and to predict which patients would progress to ophthalmopathy. In about six hyperthyroidism patients, the T-cell repertoire of thyroid tissue was compared with the T-cell repertoire of blood. The 75 to 100 discovery patients were randomly split 7:3 into training and test sets. Points the paper makes about the study in general: In validation, the model predicted ophthalmopathy progression with about 71% sensitivity and roughly 72% specificity; some 13 predicted patients were CT-confirmed with GO in a median of about 6.2 months. In cross-validation, the 13-signature model distinguished ophthalmopathy from stable hyperthyroidism with around 90% sensitivity and 81% to 82% specificity, while in the test set the corresponding values were 80% and 75%. Sample size was not predetermined statistically, and investigators were not blinded to group allocation. Most of the expanded thyroid clonotypes with a frequency above 0.001 were also detected in blood, and it was suggested that the thyroid immune response may be reflected by blood repertoires.

Ophthalmopathy patients were characterized by moderately to severely active disease, a Clinical Activity Score of at least 3, a NOSPECS grade of at least 4, and a disease duration under 3 months. Anyone with other autoimmune diseases, uncontrolled infections, pregnancy or lactation was excluded from the study. Clinical symptoms, serum thyroxine, TRAb, thyroid ultrasound and orbital computed tomography formed the basis of the diagnosis. PBMCs were isolated from 8 to 10 ml of fresh peripheral blood by Ficoll-Paque density gradient centrifugation. Total RNA was extracted with Trizol reagent and quality-checked on an Agilent 2100 Bioanalyzer. Looking up the germline V gene (reference sequence) yields CDR1 LNHDA and CDR2 SQIVND. Cut back by 3 bases and 7 bases, the V and J ends lie 15 bases apart. The CDR3 sequence holds 14 residues, the cysteine and phenylalanine included. Here the CDR3 DNA is all that survives: 42 bases in frame from base 1.

This clonotype was found many times. The antigen it recognizes is unknown. No quality values exist for individual bases; no much larger clone is one base distant. For repertoire sequencing, TCR beta CDR3 regions were amplified from RNA transcripts. HTBI primers and the Qiagen OneStep RT-PCR kit were used in a first-round RT-PCR, which was followed by a second-round multiplex PCR, size selection and purification. Sequencing of the libraries was carried out on an Illumina HiSeq2000 in paired-end mode with 100 bp reads. The authors' pipeline ran thus. SOAPnuke was used to process the reads, throwing out any read that had adapters, had uncalled bases, had a mean Phred below 15, or lacked an exact constant-primer or identifier match. COPE v1.2.5 was used to merge high-quality paired reads. Clonotypes were defined as unique nucleotide sequences and were aligned to IMGT TRB V, D and J references using MiTCR v1.1. The analysis was limited to V-J combinations with a frequency above 0.0001, which together covered 99.2% of the repertoires. For each V-J combination, a TCR clonal expansion and chaos score was defined as F50 clonal expansion divided by the chaos observed in the TCRdist matrix. Features were reduced by Welch's t-statistics and random forest to around 13 V-J combinations, which fed a naive Bayes classifier. The Morisita-Horn index was used to measure how similar the thyroid and blood repertoires were. TCRdb reprocessing: public reads trimmed at Q25 with fastp, clones called with MiXCR, in-frame beta chains kept. Records with the same CDR3 protein are collapsed into one entry carrying the most frequent genes and DNA. For this entry, the V and J calls and clone size follow TCRdb and not the study's own pipeline. Counted in this sample were under 250,000 distinct CDR3 sequences; around a fifth of them appeared once. The top ten clonotypes cover about 46% of the sample.

The sequence joins TRBV19 to TRBJ2-5; 5 matching bases give a weak D call of TRBD1. The origin of this receptor is a woman between 50 and 59 years old with Graves' ophthalmopathy. Donor details come from another sample of the same person, matched by shared clones. Sequencing was performed on peripheral blood. The CDR3 region reads CASSIDPGMATQYF. The DNA sequence is as follows: TGTGCCAGTAGTATTGATCCAGGGATGGCGACCCAGTACTTC.